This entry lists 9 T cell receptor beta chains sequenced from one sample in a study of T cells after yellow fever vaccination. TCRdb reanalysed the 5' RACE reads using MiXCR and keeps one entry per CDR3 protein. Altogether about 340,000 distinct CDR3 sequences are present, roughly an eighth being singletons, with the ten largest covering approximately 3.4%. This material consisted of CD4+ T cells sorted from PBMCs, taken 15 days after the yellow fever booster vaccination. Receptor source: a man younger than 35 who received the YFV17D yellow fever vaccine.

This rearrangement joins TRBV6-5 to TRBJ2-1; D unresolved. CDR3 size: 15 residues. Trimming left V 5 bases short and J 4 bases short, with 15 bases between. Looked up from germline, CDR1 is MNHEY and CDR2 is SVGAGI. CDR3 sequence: CASSPRRWGYNEQFF. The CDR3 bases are TGTGCCAGCAGTCCACGACGGTGGGGATACAATGAGCAGTTCTTC.

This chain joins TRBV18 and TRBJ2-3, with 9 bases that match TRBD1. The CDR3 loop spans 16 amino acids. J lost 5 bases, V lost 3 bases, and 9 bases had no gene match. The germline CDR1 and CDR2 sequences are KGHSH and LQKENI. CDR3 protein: CASSPLGTGKQDTQYF. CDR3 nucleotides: TGTGCCAGCTCACCTTTGGGGACAGGGAAGCAAGATACGCAGTATTTT.

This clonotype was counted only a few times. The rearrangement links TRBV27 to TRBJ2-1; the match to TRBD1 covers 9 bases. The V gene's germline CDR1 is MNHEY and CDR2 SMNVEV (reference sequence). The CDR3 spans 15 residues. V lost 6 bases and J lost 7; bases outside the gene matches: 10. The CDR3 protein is CASSQFGQGKNEQFF. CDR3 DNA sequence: TGTGCCAGCAGCCAATTCGGACAGGGGAAAAATGAGCAGTTCTTC.

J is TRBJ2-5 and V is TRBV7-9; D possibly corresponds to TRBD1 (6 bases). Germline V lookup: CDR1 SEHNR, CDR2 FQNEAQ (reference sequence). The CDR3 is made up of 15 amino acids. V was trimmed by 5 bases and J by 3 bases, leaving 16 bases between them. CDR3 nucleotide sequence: TGTGCCAGCAGCCCTAGGGGGAGACTTAAAGAGACCCAGTACTTC. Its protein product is CASSPRGRLKETQYF.

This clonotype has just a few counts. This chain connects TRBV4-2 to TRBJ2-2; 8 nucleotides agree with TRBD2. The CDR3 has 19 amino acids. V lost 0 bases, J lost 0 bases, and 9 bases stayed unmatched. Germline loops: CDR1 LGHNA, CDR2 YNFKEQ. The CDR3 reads CASSQDVIGGGTNTGELFF. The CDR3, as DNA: TGTGCCAGCAGCCAAGATGTAATAGGCGGGGGGACGAACACCGGGGAGCTGTTTTTT.

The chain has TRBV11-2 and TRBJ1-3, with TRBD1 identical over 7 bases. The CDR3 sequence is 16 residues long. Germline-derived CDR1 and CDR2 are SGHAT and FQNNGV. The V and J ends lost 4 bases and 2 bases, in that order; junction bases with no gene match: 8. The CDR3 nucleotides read TGTGCCAGCAGCTCCAACCGGGACAGCCCTGGAAACACCATATATTTT. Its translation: CASSSNRDSPGNTIYF.

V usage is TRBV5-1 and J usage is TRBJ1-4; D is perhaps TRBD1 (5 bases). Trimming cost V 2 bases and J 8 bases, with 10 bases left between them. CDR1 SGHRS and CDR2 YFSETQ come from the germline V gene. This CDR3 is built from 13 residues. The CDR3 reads CASSFRDGEKLFF. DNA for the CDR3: TGCGCCAGCAGCTTCAGGGACGGGGAAAAACTGTTTTTT.

Here the CDR3 reads CASSYGQRNTGELFF. The CDR3 DNA reads as TGCGCCAGCAGCTACGGACAGAGGAACACCGGGGAGCTGTTTTTT. The chain couples TRBV5-1 to TRBJ2-2, with D maybe TRBD1 (6 bases). There are 15 residues in the CDR3. CDR1 SGHRS and CDR2 YFSETQ come from the germline V gene. Trimming took off 3 bases at V and 1 base at J, with 10 bases between the two ends.

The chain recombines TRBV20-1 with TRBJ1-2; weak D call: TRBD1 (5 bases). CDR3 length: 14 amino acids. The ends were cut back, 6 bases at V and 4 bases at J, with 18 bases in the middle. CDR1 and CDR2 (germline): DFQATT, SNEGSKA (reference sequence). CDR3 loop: CSAWWAGRSYGYTF. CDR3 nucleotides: TGCAGTGCCTGGTGGGCAGGGAGATCCTATGGCTACACCTTC.